The text below deals with one T cell receptor beta chain. The data are from a study of OX40 agonist ivuxolimab in advanced cancers. The CDR3 is 14 residues long. Trimming took 3 bases from V and 3 from J, leaving 11 bases between them. Germline CDR1 and CDR2: SGHAT and FQDESV (reference sequence). The assay was immunoSEQ multiplex PCR, and TCRdb's table has in-frame clones only and misses some. The table records around 80,000 clones, around 92% of them present only once. The V call is TRBV11-1, the J call TRBJ1-1; no definite D call. The sample was CD4+ or CD8+ T cells sorted from blood, taken in a trial of the OX40 agonist ivuxolimab. The source is an adult with an advanced solid tumor such as melanoma, head and neck, liver or kidney cancer. CDR3 in amino acids: CASSFAGHDTEAFF. CDR3 DNA sequence: TGTGCCAGCAGCTTTGCAGGTCACGACACTGAAGCTTTCTTT.